This record concerns one TCR beta chain sequence. An immunoSEQ assay, version v3.0, was performed at survey level. Produced via immunoSEQ multiplex PCR; TCRdb's table is partial and in-frame only. This sample yields tens of thousands of clones, of which 80% are seen a single time; approximately 7% belongs to the top ten. The sample is drawn from a study of long-term antiretroviral therapy in people with HIV. V gave up 2 bases and J gave up 5 bases, with 13 bases separating them. Germline V gene lookup returns CDR1 SGHTA and CDR2 FQGNSA. The CDR3 is made up of 14 amino acids. The material was unsorted PBMCs, obtained 0.3 years after starting antiretroviral therapy. This chain uses TRBV7-2 with TRBJ2-7, with D possibly being TRBD2 (6 bases). The origin of this receptor is a man aged 40-50 years with HIV. The CDR3 sequence: CASSLSREQNEQYF. Written as DNA, the CDR3 is TGTGCCAGCAGCTTATCACGGGAGCAGAACGAGCAGTACTTC.